These 27 T cell receptor beta chains were sequenced from one sample in a study of OX40 agonist ivuxolimab in advanced cancers. Generated by immunoSEQ multiplex PCR, the TCRdb table keeps only in-frame clones and is missing some. The data contain about 58,000 clones, 80% to 90% of them seen just once; the ten biggest clones take up 3% to 4%. The source material was CD4+ or CD8+ T cells sorted from blood, sampled in a trial of the OX40 agonist ivuxolimab. Receptors were obtained from an adult with an advanced solid tumor such as melanoma, head and neck, liver or kidney cancer.

The chain couples TRBV10-1 to TRBJ1-2; D gene ambiguous. Germline V gene data show CDR1 as WNHNN and CDR2 as SYGVQD (reference sequence). V gave up 4 bases and J gave up 3 bases, with 9 bases separating them. This CDR3 has 13 amino acids. DNA of the CDR3: TGCGCCAGCAGTGCTGCAGCCGACTATGGCTACACCTTC. This sequence encodes CASSAAADYGYTF.

This clone was detected only once. The chain is built from TRBV10-3 and TRBJ2-2, with a possible D match to TRBD2 (6 bases). The CDR3 is made up of 15 amino acids. V lost 0 bases to trimming and J lost 7 bases, with 12 bases between them. The germline gives CDR1 ENHRY, CDR2 SYGVKD. CDR3 sequence (DNA): TGTGCCATCAGTGAGTCGTACGGGACTGGCGGGGAGCTGTTTTTT. Translation: CAISESYGTGGELFF.

As regards this clone: Relative to the germline gene, one junction end is altered; a read error may explain this. Other nucleotide sequences in the sample specify the same CDR3. The rearrangement links TRBV6-5 to TRBJ1-1; a possible D gene is TRBD1 (6 bases). The CDR3 totals 15 residues. CDR1 and CDR2 from the germline V gene are MNHEY and SVGAGI. As DNA, the CDR3 is TGTGCCAGCAGTTACTTAGGACAGATGAACACTGAAGCCTTCTTT. This gives the protein CASSYLGQMNTEAFF.

The DNA of the CDR3 is TGTGCCAGCGGAAGGGCAGGGATGAACACTGAAGCTTTCTTT. Translated, it gives CASGRAGMNTEAFF. The rearrangement joins TRBV6-1 to TRBJ1-1; maybe TRBD1 (5 bases). Per the germline V gene, CDR1 is MNHNS and CDR2 is SASEGT. With 8 bases removed from V and 0 bases from J, the gap between germline ends came to 13 bases. The CDR3 covers 14 residues.

V usage is TRBV20-1 and J usage is TRBJ2-7; tentative D call: TRBD2 (6 bases). The germline V gene encodes CDR1 DFQATT and CDR2 SNEGSKA (reference sequence). This CDR3 comprises 10 residues. The germline V and J ends were trimmed by 8 bases and 7 bases, with 12 bases remaining between them. Here the CDR3 DNA reads TGCAGTCCCCTCGGGAGTGAGCAGTACTTC. Encoded protein: CSPLGSEQYF.

The CDR3 region is CASSPGPSNQPQHF. CDR3 sequence (DNA): TGCGCCAGCAGCCCGGGACCCAGCAATCAGCCCCAGCATTTT. The chain uses TRBV5-1 and TRBJ1-5; tentative D call: TRBD1 (5 bases). The CDR3 has 14 amino acids. The germline V gene has CDR1 SGHRS and CDR2 YFSETQ. V was pared by 4 bases and J by 1 base, with 9 bases between.

This chain joins TRBV7-9 and TRBJ2-5; TRBD2 matches 10 bases. Germline V lookup: CDR1 SEHNR, CDR2 FQNEAQ (reference sequence). There are 17 residues in the CDR3. J lost 3 bases, V lost 5 bases, and 12 bases had no gene match. The CDR3 region is CASSHGASGSWEETQYF. CDR3 in DNA: TGTGCCAGCAGCCATGGGGCTAGCGGGAGTTGGGAAGAGACCCAGTACTTC.

The CDR3 reads CATHSNSGNTIYF. Here the CDR3 DNA reads TGTGCCACCCACAGTAACTCTGGAAACACCATATATTTT. The chain has TRBV7-9 and TRBJ1-3; D gene ambiguous. Germline CDR1 and CDR2: SEHNR and FQNEAQ (reference sequence). V was clipped by 10 bases and J by 0 bases, with 10 bases between them. The CDR3 has 13 amino acids.

Comment on this clone: The germline gene is not matched at one end of the junction; a read error may be the cause. The CDR3, as DNA: TGTGCCGGTAGTGCCCTGGACGCATCCTACGAGCAGTACTTC. It codes for CAGSALDASYEQYF. J is TRBJ2-7 and V is TRBV19; no firm D call. Looked up from germline, CDR1 is LNHDA and CDR2 is SQIVND (reference sequence). The CDR3 is made up of 14 amino acids.

To note about this clone: The same CDR3 arises from other DNA sequences in this sample as well. This rearrangement joins TRBV18 to TRBJ2-7; 7 bases fit TRBD2. Germline loops: CDR1 KGHSH, CDR2 LQKENI. This CDR3 is 14 amino acids long. Germline trimming cut 3 bases from V and 4 bases from J; bases unmatched to any gene: 6. In nucleotides, the CDR3 is TGTGCCAGCTCACCTGGACTAGAGAGTTACGAGCAGTACTTC. Amino acid sequence: CASSPGLESYEQYF.

The chain carries TRBV11-3 and TRBJ2-1; TRBD2 might be the D (6 bases). With 5 bases removed from V and 8 bases from J, the gap between germline ends came to 16 bases. This CDR3 spans 14 amino acids. In germline, CDR1 is SGHNT, CDR2 YENEEA. CDR3 DNA sequence: TGTGCCAGCAGCCCCGGGACTGGAGACCATGAGCAGTTCTTC. Translated, it gives CASSPGTGDHEQFF.

This chain joins TRBV6-5 and TRBJ2-3; no definite D call. The length of the CDR3 is 11 residues. The germline V gene encodes CDR1 MNHEY and CDR2 SVGAGI. Trimming shortened V by 8 bases and J by 6 bases, and 9 bases separated the two germline ends. CDR3 coding DNA: TGTGCCAGCCACCGTTACGATACGCAGTATTTT. It translates to CASHRYDTQYF.

About this clone: The same CDR3 can be traced to other DNA sequences in this sample. This sequence joins TRBV29-1 and TRBJ2-5, with D possibly TRBD1 on 5 matching bases. In germline, CDR1 is SQVTM, CDR2 ANQGSEA. The CDR3 sequence is 13 residues long. Trimming pared 3 bases from V and 5 bases from J, leaving 13 bases between. The CDR3 sequence: CSVEGQGGETQYF. The CDR3 region has the DNA TGCAGCGTTGAGGGTCAGGGTGGGGAGACCCAGTACTTC.

V usage is TRBV5-4 and J usage is TRBJ1-2; a weak D match, TRBD1 (5 bases). From germline, CDR1 is SGHNT and CDR2 YYREEE (reference sequence). V lost 2 bases and J lost 0, with 11 bases in between. The CDR3 consists of 15 residues. The CDR3 reads CASSFQGATNYGYTF. CDR3 nucleotide sequence: TGTGCCAGCAGCTTCCAGGGTGCAACTAACTATGGCTACACCTTC.

J is TRBJ2-1 and V is TRBV7-9, with 12 bases identical to TRBD2. Trimming removed 0 bases from V and 8 bases from J; junction bases left unmatched: 8. The germline V gene encodes CDR1 SEHNR and CDR2 FQNEAQ (reference sequence). CDR3 size: 17 residues. CDR3 sequence: CASSLASTSGSLHEQFF. The DNA of the CDR3 is TGTGCCAGCAGCTTAGCGTCGACTAGCGGGAGTCTCCATGAGCAGTTCTTC.

This clone occurred a few times. The rearrangement joins TRBV25-1 to TRBJ1-2; possibly TRBD1 for D (5 bases). The CDR3 has 14 residues. Germline V gene lookup returns CDR1 MGHDK and CDR2 SYGVNS. V was clipped by 2 bases and J by 5 bases, with 12 bases between them. The CDR3 bases are TGTGCCAGCAGTGAAGAAGCAGGGATTTATGGCTACACCTTC. Translating gives CASSEEAGIYGYTF.

The chain is built from TRBV10-3 and TRBJ2-7, with D possibly TRBD2 on 6 matching bases. Trimming stripped 1 base from V and 4 bases from J, with 8 bases between. The CDR3 extends over 13 amino acids. In germline, CDR1 is ENHRY, CDR2 SYGVKD. The CDR3 region is CAISELGLYEQYF. In nucleotides, the CDR3 is TGTGCCATCAGTGAGTTGGGACTTTACGAGCAGTACTTC.

The rearrangement joins TRBV11-2 to TRBJ1-5; D gene uncertain. CDR1 and CDR2 from the germline V gene are SGHAT and FQNNGV. Trimming took 0 bases from V and 1 from J, leaving 4 bases between them. This CDR3 spans 14 amino acids. CDR3 nucleotides: TGTGCCAGCAGCTTAGACTCAAGCAATCAGCCCCAGCATTTT. It specifies CASSLDSSNQPQHF.

The V gene is TRBV4-3, the J gene TRBJ2-7; D possibly corresponds to TRBD1 (5 bases). Germline V lookup: CDR1 LGHNA, CDR2 YSLEER. There are 13 residues in the CDR3. V was cut by 0 bases and J by 9 bases, with 12 bases left in between. CDR3 protein: CASSQDIAQGQYF. The CDR3 DNA follows: TGCGCCAGCAGCCAAGATATCGCCCAGGGGCAGTACTTC.

The rearrangement links TRBV5-5 to TRBJ2-2; 8 bases match TRBD1. This CDR3 contains 14 residues. CDR1 is SGHKS, CDR2 YYEKEE, per germline (reference sequence). V lost 5 bases to trimming and J lost 5 bases; unmatched junction nucleotides: 5. This CDR3 is CASRPGQGTGELFF. The CDR3 DNA reads as TGTGCCAGCAGACCAGGACAGGGAACCGGGGAGCTGTTTTTT.

The J gene is TRBJ2-5, the V gene TRBV5-5; D not certain. The CDR3 totals 12 residues. Germline V CDR1 and CDR2: SGHKS, YYEKEE (reference sequence). Between the trimmed V and J ends, which lost 4 bases and 1 base, there was a span of 5 bases. The CDR3: CASSPSQETQYF. For the CDR3, the DNA is TGTGCCAGCAGCCCTAGCCAAGAGACCCAGTACTTC.

The chain carries TRBV10-3 and TRBJ1-1; D is ambiguous. The CDR3 spans 14 residues. The V gene lost 0 bases and the J gene lost 8 bases, with 13 bases spanning the gap. Germline V gives CDR1 ENHRY, CDR2 SYGVKD. The CDR3 sequence is CAISESGSKAEAFF. For the CDR3, the DNA is TGTGCCATCAGTGAGTCGGGAAGCAAGGCCGAAGCTTTCTTT.

V gene TRBV19 combines with J gene TRBJ1-2, with D uncertain. The CDR3 sequence is 12 residues long. Trimming cost V 5 bases and J 7 bases, with 11 bases left between them. Germline V gene data show CDR1 as LNHDA and CDR2 as SQIVND (reference sequence). The DNA of the CDR3 is TGTGCCAGTAGTCTCGGAGGACGTGGCTACACCTTC. Translated, it gives CASSLGGRGYTF.

The chain couples TRBV19 to TRBJ1-1; 9 bases are shared with TRBD1. The CDR3 is made up of 16 amino acids. J gave up 7 bases and V 1 base, and 10 bases lay outside the gene matches. CDR1 and CDR2 (germline): LNHDA, SQIVND (reference sequence). The CDR3 loop reads CASSIGTRTGELEAFF. Written as DNA, the CDR3 is TGTGCCAGTAGTATAGGGACTCGGACAGGGGAACTTGAAGCTTTCTTT.

There are a few counts of this clone. The chain is built from TRBV19 and TRBJ1-2, with D uncertain. There are 10 residues in the CDR3. Germline CDR1 is LNHDA and CDR2 is SQIVND (reference sequence). In DNA form, the CDR3 reads TGTACAGTGTCCTCCTATGGCTACACCTTC. Translated: CTVSSYGYTF.

V usage is TRBV19 and J usage is TRBJ2-7; 7 bases match TRBD2. Trimming took 4 bases from V and 10 from J; bases not matched to a gene: 13. Germline-derived CDR1 and CDR2 are LNHDA and SQIVND (reference sequence). This CDR3 region has 14 residues. CDR3 sequence (DNA): TGTGCCAGTAGTAAAAAAGATCGGGACTATCTACAGTACTTC. The encoded protein is CASSKKDRDYLQYF.

This chain uses TRBV6-4 with TRBJ1-3, with unresolved D. This CDR3 region has 13 residues. V dropped 4 bases and J dropped 0 bases, with 4 bases sitting between them. CDR1 is MRHNA, CDR2 SNTAGT, per germline. CDR3 residues: CASSASSGNTIYF. CDR3 DNA sequence: TGTGCCAGCAGTGCCTCCTCTGGAAACACCATATATTTT.